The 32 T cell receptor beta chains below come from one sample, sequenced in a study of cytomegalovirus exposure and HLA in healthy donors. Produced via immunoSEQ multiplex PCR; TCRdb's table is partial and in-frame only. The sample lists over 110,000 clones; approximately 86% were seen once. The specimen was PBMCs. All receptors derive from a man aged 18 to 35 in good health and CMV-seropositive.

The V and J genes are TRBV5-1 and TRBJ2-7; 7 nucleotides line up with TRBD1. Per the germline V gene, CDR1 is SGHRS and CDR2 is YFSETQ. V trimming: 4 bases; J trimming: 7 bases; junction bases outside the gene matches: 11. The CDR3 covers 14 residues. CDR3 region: CASSTERQGAEQYF. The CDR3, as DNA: TGCGCCAGCAGCACCGAGAGACAGGGTGCGGAGCAGTACTTC.

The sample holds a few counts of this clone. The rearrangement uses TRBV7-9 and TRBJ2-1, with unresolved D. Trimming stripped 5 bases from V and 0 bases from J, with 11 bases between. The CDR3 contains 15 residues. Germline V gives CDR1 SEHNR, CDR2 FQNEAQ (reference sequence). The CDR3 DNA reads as TGTGCCAGCAGCAATCAGATTTCCTCCTACAATGAGCAGTTCTTC. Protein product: CASSNQISSYNEQFF.

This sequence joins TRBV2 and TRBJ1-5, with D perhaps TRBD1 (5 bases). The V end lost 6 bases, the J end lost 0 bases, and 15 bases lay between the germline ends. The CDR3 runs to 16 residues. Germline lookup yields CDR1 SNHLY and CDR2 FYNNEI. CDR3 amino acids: CASRRRQLDSNQPQHF. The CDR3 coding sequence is TGTGCCAGCAGGAGGAGACAGCTAGATAGCAATCAGCCCCAGCATTTT.

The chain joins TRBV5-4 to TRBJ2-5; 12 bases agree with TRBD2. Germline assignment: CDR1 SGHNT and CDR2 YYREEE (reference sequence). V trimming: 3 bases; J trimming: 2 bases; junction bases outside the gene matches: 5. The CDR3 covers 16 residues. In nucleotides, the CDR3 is TGTGCCAGCAGCTCCGAGACTAGCGGGAGTCAAGAGACCCAGTACTTC. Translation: CASSSETSGSQETQYF.

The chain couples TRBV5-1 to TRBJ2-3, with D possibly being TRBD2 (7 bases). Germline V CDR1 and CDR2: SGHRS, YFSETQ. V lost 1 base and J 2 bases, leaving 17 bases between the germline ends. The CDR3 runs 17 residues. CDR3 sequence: CASSLRGGGLLTDTQYF. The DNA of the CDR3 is TGCGCCAGCAGCTTGAGGGGGGGAGGACTGCTCACAGATACGCAGTATTTT.

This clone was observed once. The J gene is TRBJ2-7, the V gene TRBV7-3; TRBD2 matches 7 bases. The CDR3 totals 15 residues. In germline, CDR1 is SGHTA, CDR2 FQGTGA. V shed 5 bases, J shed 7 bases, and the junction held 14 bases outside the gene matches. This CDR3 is CASSLHGGRADEQYF. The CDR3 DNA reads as TGTGCCAGCAGCCTCCATGGGGGGAGGGCCGATGAGCAGTACTTC. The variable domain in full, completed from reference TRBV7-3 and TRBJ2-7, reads GAGVSQTPSNKVTEKGKYVELRCDPISGHTALYWYRQSLGQGPEFLIYFQGTGAADDSGLPNDRFFAVRPEGSVSTLKIQRTERGDSAVYLCASSLHGGRADEQYFGPGTRLTVT.

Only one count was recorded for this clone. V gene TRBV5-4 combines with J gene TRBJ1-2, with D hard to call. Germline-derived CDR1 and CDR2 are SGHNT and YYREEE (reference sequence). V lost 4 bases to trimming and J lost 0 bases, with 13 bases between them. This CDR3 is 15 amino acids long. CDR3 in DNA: TGTGCCAGCAGCGCGGGCGGCAGGTCTAACTATGGCTACACCTTC. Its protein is CASSAGGRSNYGYTF. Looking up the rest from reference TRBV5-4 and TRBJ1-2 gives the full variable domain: ETGVTQSPTHLIKTRGQQVTLRCSSQSGHNTVSWYQQALGQGPQFIFQYYREEENGRGNFPPRFSGLQFPNYSSELNVNALELDDSALYLCASSAGGRSNYGYTFGSGTRLTVV.

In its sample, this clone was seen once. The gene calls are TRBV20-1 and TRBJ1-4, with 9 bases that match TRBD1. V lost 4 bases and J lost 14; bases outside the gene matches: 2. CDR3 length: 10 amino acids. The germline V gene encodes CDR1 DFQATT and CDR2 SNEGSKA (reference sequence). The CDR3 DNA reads TGCAGTGCTACCGGACAGGGGCTGTTTTTT. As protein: CSATGQGLFF.

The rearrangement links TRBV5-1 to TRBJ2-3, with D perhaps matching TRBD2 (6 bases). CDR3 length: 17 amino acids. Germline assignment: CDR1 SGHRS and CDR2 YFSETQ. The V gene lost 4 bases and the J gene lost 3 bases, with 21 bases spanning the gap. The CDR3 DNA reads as TGCGCCAGCAGCCCGGGAGAGGGTCCCGGGGGTACAGATACGCAGTATTTT. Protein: CASSPGEGPGGTDTQYF.

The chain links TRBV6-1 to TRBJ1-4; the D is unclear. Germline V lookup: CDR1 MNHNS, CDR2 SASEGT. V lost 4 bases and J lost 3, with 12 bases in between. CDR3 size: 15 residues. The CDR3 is CASSGPGVANEKLFF. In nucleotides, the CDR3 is TGTGCCAGCAGTGGCCCCGGGGTGGCTAATGAAAAACTGTTTTTT.

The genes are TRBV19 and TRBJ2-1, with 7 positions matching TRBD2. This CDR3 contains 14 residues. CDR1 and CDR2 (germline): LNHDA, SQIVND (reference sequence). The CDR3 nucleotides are TGTGGGACAAGCCTAGCAGCGGGAAACAATGAGCAGTTCTTC. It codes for CGTSLAAGNNEQFF.

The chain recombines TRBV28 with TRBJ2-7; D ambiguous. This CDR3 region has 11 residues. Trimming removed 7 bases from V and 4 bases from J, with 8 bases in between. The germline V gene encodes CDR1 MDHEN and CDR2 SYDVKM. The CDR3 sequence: CASNQAYEQYF. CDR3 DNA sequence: TGTGCCAGCAATCAGGCGTACGAGCAGTACTTC.

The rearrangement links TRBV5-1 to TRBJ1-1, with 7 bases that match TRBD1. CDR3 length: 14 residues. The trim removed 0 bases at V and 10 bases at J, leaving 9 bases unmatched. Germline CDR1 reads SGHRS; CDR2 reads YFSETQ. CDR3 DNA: TGCGCCAGCAGCTTGGAAGGGGGCGCGGGTGTAGCTTTCTTT. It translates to CASSLEGGAGVAFF.

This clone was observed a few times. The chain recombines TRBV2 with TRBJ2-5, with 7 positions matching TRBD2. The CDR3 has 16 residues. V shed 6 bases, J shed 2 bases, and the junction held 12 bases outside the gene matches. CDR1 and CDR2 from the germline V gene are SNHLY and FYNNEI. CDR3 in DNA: TGTGCCAGCAGCCCCCGTCTGCGGGGGAGTCAAGAGACCCAGTACTTC. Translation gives CASSPRLRGSQETQYF.

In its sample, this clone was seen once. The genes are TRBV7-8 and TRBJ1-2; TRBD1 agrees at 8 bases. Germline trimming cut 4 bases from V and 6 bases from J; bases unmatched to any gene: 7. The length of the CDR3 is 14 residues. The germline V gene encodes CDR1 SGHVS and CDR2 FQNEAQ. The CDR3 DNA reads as TGTGCCAGCAGCTCCATGACAGGGGTGGATGGCTACACCTTC. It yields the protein CASSSMTGVDGYTF.

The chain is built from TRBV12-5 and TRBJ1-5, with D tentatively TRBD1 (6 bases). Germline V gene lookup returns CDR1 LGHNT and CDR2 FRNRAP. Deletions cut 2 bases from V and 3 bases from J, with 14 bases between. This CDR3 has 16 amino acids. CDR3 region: CASGLTGQGFNQPQHF. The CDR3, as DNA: TGTGCTAGTGGTTTGACAGGGCAGGGATTCAATCAGCCCCAGCATTTT.

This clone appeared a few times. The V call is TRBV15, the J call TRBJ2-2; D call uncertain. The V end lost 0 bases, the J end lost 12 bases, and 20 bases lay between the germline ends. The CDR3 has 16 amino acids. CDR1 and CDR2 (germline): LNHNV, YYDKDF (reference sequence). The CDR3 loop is CATSRDFPWAPRKLFF. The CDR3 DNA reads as TGTGCCACCAGCAGAGACTTCCCTTGGGCCCCAAGGAAGCTGTTTTTT.

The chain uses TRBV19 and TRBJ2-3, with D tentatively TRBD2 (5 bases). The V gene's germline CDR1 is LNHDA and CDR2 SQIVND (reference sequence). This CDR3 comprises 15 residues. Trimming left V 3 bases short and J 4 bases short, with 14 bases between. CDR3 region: CASSISGVGADTQYF. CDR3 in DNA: TGTGCCAGTAGTATTTCCGGGGTAGGAGCAGATACGCAGTATTTT. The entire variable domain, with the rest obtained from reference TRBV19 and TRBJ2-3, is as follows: DGGITQSPKYLFRKEGQNVTLSCEQNLNHDAMYWYRQDPGQGLRLIYYSQIVNDFQKGDIAEGYSVSREKKESFPLTVTSAQKNPTAFYLCASSISGVGADTQYFGPGTRLTVL.

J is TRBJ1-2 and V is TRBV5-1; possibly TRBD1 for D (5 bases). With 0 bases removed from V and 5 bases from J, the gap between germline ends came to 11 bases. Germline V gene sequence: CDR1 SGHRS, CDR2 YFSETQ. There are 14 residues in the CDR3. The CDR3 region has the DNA TGCGCCAGCAGCTTGGAACAGGTTAGGTATGGCTACACCTTC. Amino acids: CASSLEQVRYGYTF.

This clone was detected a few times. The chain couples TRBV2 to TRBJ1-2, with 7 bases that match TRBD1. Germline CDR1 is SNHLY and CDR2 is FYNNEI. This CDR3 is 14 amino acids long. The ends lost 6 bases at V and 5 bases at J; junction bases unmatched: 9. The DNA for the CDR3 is TGTGCCAGCAGGGAACCCGGGACAGATTATGGCTACACCTTC. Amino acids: CASREPGTDYGYTF.

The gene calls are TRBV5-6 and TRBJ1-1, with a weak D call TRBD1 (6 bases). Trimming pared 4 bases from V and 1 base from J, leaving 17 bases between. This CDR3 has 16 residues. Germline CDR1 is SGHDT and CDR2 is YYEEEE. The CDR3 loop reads CASSPEDDRRNTEAFF. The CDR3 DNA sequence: TGTGCCAGCAGCCCCGAGGATGACAGGCGGAACACTGAAGCTTTCTTT. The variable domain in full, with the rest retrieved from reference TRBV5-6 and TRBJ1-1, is DAGVTQSPTHLIKTRGQQVTLRCSPKSGHDTVSWYQQALGQGPQFIFQYYEEEERQRGNFPDRFSGHQFPNYSSELNVNALLLGDSALYLCASSPEDDRRNTEAFFGQGTRLTVV.

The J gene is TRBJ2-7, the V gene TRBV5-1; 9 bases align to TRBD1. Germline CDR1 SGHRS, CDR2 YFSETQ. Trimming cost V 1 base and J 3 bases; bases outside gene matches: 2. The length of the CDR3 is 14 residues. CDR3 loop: CASSLMGQGYEQYF. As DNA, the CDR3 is TGCGCCAGCAGCTTGATGGGACAGGGCTACGAGCAGTACTTC.

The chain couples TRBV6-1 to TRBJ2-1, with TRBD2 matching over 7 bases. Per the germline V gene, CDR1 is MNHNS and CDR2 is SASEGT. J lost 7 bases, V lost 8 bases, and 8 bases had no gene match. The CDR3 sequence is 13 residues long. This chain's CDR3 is CASAAGVYNEQFF. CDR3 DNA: TGTGCCAGCGCCGCGGGAGTATATAATGAGCAGTTCTTC.

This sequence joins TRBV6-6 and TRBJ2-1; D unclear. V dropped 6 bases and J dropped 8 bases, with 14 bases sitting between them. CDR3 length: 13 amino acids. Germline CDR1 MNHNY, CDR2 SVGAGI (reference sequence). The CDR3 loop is CASSPAQYDEQFF. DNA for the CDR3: TGTGCCAGCAGCCCCGCCCAGTACGATGAGCAGTTCTTC.

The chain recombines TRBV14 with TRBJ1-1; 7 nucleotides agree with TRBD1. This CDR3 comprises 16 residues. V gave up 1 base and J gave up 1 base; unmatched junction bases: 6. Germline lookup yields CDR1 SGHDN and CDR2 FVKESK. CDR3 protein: CASSQVGTVRNTEAFF. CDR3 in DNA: TGTGCCAGCAGCCAAGTTGGGACAGTCAGGAACACTGAAGCTTTCTTT.

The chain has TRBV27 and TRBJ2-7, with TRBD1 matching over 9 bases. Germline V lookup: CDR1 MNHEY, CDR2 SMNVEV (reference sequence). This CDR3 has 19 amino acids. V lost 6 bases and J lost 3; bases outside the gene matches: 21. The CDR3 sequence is CASRALGTGNLIRNYEQYF. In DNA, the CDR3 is TGTGCCAGCAGGGCACTGGGGACAGGGAATCTGATACGAAACTACGAGCAGTACTTC.

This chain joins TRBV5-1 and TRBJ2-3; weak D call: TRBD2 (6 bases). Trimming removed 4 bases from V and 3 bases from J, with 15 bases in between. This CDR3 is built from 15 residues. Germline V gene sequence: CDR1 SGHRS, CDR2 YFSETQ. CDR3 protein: CASSIGTFRTDTQYF. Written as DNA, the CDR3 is TGCGCCAGCAGCATCGGGACTTTTAGAACAGATACGCAGTATTTT.

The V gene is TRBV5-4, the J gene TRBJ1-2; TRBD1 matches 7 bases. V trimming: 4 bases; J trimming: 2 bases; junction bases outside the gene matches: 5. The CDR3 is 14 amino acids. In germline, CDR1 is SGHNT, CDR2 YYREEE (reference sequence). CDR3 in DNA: TGTGCCAGCAGCCGACGACAGGGAAACTATGGCTACACCTTC. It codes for CASSRRQGNYGYTF.

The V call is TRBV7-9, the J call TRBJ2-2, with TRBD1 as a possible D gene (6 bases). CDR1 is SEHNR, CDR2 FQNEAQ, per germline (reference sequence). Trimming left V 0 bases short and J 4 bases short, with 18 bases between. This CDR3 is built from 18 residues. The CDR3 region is CASSLAGQRETTTGELFF. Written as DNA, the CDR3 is TGTGCCAGCAGCTTAGCCGGACAGCGCGAAACGACCACCGGGGAGCTGTTTTTT.

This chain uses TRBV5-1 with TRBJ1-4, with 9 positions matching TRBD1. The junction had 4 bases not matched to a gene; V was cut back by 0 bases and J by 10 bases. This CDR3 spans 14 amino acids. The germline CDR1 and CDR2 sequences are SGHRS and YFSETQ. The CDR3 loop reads CASSLEGQGGKLFF. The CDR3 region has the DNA TGCGCCAGCAGCTTGGAGGGACAGGGAGGAAAACTGTTTTTT.

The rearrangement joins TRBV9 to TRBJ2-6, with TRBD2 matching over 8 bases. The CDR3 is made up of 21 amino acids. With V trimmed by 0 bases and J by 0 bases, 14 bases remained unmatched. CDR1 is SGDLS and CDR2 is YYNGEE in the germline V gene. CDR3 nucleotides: TGTGCCAGCAGCGTAGAGGTGGATGTGACTAGCGACCTCTCTGGGGCCAACGTCCTGACTTTC. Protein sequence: CASSVEVDVTSDLSGANVLTF.

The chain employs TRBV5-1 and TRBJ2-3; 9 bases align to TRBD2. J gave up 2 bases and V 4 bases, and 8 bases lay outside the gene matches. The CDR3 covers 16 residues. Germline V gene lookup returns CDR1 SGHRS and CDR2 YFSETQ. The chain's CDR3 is CASSMTSGKDTDTQYF. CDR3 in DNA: TGCGCCAGCAGCATGACTAGCGGAAAGGACACAGATACGCAGTATTTT.